Listed here is a single T cell receptor (beta chain). Its antigen is still unknown. The record originates from a study of T cell responses to AZD1222 COVID-19 vaccine. Background on the study: Pooled samples include second doses given at about 4 or 12 weeks.

General observations from the study: It should be noted that donors were predominantly white British and more often female, and clonal diversity was possibly underestimated. With dominance at 160-218 and 743-854, vaccine-associated CD4 TCRs spanned spike.

Profiled with immunoSEQ multiplex PCR; TCRdb holds only in-frame clones, not every one. This sample carries about 96,000 clones, 80% to 90% of them seen once, and the ten largest clones take 1.5% to 2%. The sample consisted of peripheral blood, taken on day 0 of AZD1222 vaccination. This TCR was sampled from an adult in good health.

The CDR3 reads CASSPQGGDFETQYF. CDR3 nucleotide sequence: TGCGCCAGCAGCCCCCAGGGAGGGGATTTTGAGACCCAGTACTTC. This chain links TRBV5-1 with TRBJ2-5, with 7 bases that match TRBD2. The V and J ends lost 4 bases and 5 bases, in that order; junction bases with no gene match: 11. CDR1 is SGHRS and CDR2 is YFSETQ in the germline V gene. The CDR3 totals 15 residues.